Each of the 7 T cell receptor beta chains below was sequenced from the same sample in a study of CD8+ T cells in alopecia areata. cDNA reverse transcribed from extracted RNA served as the sequencing template. Assay: immunoSEQ multiplex PCR; the TCRdb copy retains only in-frame clones and omits some. The table has around 50,000 clones, approximately 96% seen once. The input for sequencing was CD8+ T cells sorted from blood, taken at week 0. These receptors all stem from a human donor with alopecia areata.

This chain joins TRBV27 and TRBJ2-1, with D maybe TRBD2 (7 bases). Germline-derived CDR1 and CDR2 are MNHEY and SMNVEV (reference sequence). Between the trimmed V and J ends, which lost 3 bases and 10 bases, there was a span of 16 bases. The CDR3 runs 14 residues. CDR3 DNA sequence: TGTGCCAGCAGTTTGTGCGGGGGCCTCTGCGAGCAGTTCTTC. As protein: CASSLCGGLCEQFF.

The J gene is TRBJ2-7, the V gene TRBV7-9; TRBD2 might be the D (6 bases). The germline V and J ends were trimmed by 4 bases and 5 bases, with 12 bases remaining between them. Looked up from germline, CDR1 is SEHNR and CDR2 is FQNEAQ (reference sequence). CDR3 length: 13 residues. The chain's CDR3 is CASSSYRENEQYF. The DNA of the CDR3 is TGTGCCAGCAGCTCATACCGGGAGAACGAGCAGTACTTC. The full variable domain, completed using reference TRBV7-9 and TRBJ2-7, is DTGVSQNPRHKITKRGQNVTFRCDPISEHNRLYWYRQTLGQGPEFLTYFQNEAQLEKSRLLSDRFSAERPKGSFSTLEIQRTEQGDSAMYLCASSSYRENEQYFGPGTRLTVT.

The CDR3 bases are TGTGCCAGCAGTTACGTCCGTGACAATGAGCAGTTCTTC. Translating it yields CASSYVRDNEQFF. The chain links TRBV6-5 to TRBJ2-1; D ambiguous. CDR1 MNHEY and CDR2 SVGAGI come from the germline V gene. Trimming stripped 2 bases from V and 5 bases from J, with 7 bases between. The length of the CDR3 is 13 residues.

In its sample, this clone was seen once. The chain recombines TRBV29-1 with TRBJ1-1; unclear D gene. The CDR3 runs 14 residues. Germline V CDR1 and CDR2: SQVTM, ANQGSEA. Trimming stripped 4 bases from V and 0 bases from J, with 12 bases between. CDR3 coding DNA: TGCAGCGTTGGGGAGATACTACTGAACACTGAAGCTTTCTTT. As protein: CSVGEILLNTEAFF.

This rearrangement joins TRBV7-6 to TRBJ2-3, with 11 bases identical to TRBD2. Germline CDR1 SGHVS, CDR2 FNYEAQ. V shed 4 bases, J shed 0 bases, and the junction held 3 bases outside the gene matches. The CDR3 sequence is 16 residues long. Written as DNA, the CDR3 is TGTGCCAGCAGCTACGGGACTAGCGGTAGCACAGATACGCAGTATTTT. Its protein product is CASSYGTSGSTDTQYF.

The CDR3 DNA is TGCGCCAGCAGCCTATACACAGATACGCAGTATTTT. Protein sequence: CASSLYTDTQYF. This chain links TRBV4-1 with TRBJ2-3; D gene uncertain. V shed 4 bases and J shed 2 bases, with 4 bases lying between them. CDR1 is MGHRA and CDR2 is YSYEKL in the germline V gene. The CDR3 is 12 amino acids.

This clone was recorded a few times. The rearrangement links TRBV27 to TRBJ2-7, with 11 bases that match TRBD1. This CDR3 is 16 amino acids long. CDR1 and CDR2 (germline): MNHEY, SMNVEV (reference sequence). After removal of 2 bases from V and 5 bases from J, the junction contained 8 bases not matched to a gene. The CDR3 DNA reads TGTGCCAGCAGTTTAAGGGGGACAGGGGGACCTCACGAGCAGTACTTC. It yields the protein CASSLRGTGGPHEQYF.